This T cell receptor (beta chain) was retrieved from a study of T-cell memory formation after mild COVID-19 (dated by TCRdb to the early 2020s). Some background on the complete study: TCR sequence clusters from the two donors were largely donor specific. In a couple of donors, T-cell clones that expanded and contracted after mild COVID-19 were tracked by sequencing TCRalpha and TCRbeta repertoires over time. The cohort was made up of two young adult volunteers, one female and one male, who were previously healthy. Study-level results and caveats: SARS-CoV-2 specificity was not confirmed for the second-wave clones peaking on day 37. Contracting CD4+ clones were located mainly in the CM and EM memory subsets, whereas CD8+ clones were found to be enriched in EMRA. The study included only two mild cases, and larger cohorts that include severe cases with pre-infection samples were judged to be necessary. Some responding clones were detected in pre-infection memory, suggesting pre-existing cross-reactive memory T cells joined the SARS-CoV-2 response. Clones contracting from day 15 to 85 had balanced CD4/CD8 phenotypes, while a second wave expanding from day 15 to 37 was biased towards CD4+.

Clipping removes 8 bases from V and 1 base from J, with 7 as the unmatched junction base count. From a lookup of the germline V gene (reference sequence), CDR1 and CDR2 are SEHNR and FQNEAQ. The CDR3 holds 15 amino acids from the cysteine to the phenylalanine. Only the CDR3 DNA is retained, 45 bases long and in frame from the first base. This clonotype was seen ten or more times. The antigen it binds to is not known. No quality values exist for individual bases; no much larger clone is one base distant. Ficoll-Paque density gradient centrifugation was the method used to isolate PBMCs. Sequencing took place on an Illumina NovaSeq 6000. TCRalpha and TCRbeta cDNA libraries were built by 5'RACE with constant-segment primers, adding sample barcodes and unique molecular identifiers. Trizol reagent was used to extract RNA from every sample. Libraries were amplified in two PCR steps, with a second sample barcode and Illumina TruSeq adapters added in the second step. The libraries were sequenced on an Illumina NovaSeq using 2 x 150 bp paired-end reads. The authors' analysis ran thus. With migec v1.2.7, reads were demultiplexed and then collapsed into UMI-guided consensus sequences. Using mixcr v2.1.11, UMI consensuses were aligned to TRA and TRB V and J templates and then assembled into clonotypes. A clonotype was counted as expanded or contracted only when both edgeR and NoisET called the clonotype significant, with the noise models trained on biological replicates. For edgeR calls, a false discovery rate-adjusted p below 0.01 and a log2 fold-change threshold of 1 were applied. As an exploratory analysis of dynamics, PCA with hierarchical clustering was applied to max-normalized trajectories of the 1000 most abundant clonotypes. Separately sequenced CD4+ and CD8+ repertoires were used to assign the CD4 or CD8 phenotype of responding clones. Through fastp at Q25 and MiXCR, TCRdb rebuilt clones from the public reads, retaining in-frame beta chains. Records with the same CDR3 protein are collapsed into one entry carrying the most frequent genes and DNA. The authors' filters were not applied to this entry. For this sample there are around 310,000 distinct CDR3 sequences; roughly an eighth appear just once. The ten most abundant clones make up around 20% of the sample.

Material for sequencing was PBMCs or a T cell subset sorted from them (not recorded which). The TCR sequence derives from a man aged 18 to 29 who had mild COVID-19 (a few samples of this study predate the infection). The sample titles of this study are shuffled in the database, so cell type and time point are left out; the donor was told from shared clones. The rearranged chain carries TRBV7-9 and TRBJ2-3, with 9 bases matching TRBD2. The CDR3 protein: CASSGERGGTDTQYF. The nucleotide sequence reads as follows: TGTGCCAGCTCGGGCGAGCGGGGGGGCACAGATACGCAGTATTTT. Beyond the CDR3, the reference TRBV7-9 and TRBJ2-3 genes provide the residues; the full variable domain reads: DTGVSQNPRHKITKRGQNVTFRCDPISEHNRLYWYRQTLGQGPEFLTYFQNEAQLEKSRLLSDRFSAERPKGSFSTLEIQRTEQGDSAMYLCASSGERGGTDTQYFGPGTRLTVL.